This record covers a single T cell receptor beta chain. As yet, its antigen is unknown. V was pared by 2 bases and J by 2 bases, with 5 bases of the junction left unmatched. Germline V gene lookup returns CDR1 MNHEY and CDR2 SVGEGT. CDR3 length equals 16 residues. This specimen belongs to a study of T cell repertoires in cytomegalovirus infection. Background on the study: Recently identified HLA-C-restricted CMV epitopes were among the peptides used. Public TCR beta signatures provided an indication of both CMV infection and a matching HLA type.

Via MiXCR, TCRdb re-called the reads, giving one row per CDR3 protein. Among fewer than 900,000 distinct CDR3 sequences, roughly 28% were seen once, and the ten largest hold about an eighth. General study points: Identification of carriers of CMV plus the relevant HLA was achieved through cumulative public TCR beta family frequency. HLA-C-restricted, CMV-specific TCR beta clonotypes were dominant ex vivo.

The source is a human donor in good health (CMV status not recorded). Some clones in this sample may be carry-over from other donors' samples. This specimen was cultured CD8+ T cells from PBMCs, taken from culture after CMV antigen stimulation. The chain recombines TRBV6-2 or TRBV6-3 with TRBJ2-3; 9 bases are a match to TRBD2. CDR3 in amino acids: CASSYDLAGITDTQYF. Here the CDR3 DNA reads TGTGCCAGCAGTTACGACCTAGCGGGGATCACAGATACGCAGTATTTT.